The clone carrying this T cell receptor (beta chain) was detected only a few times. The entry originates in a study of blood T cell repertoires in COVID-19. Study-level background: T cells, B-cell-depleted T cells, or PBMCs provided the cDNA or gDNA that served as material.

Original handling: Estimated nucleated cell counts came from reference gene primer amplification. Clones were sequenced by immunoSEQ multiplex PCR, and TCRdb holds only the in-frame ones, with some missing. From that table come the V and J calls and clone size; the DNA was used to work out D and trimming. Here the sample spans about 230,000 clones, about nine tenths being singletons. V shed 3 bases, J shed 4 bases, and the junction held 2 bases outside the gene matches. Germline V gene lookup returns CDR1 MNHEY and CDR2 SMNVEV (reference sequence). The CDR3 contains 14 residues. Participants had their cohort set by participant-reported clinical history.

Material: PBMCs or T cells enriched from blood (not recorded which). This sequence originates from a young man who had recovered from COVID-19. The rearrangement links TRBV27 to TRBJ1-1; 10 bases match TRBD1. CDR3 region: CASSLGQGSTEAFF. DNA of the CDR3: TGTGCCAGCAGTTTGGGACAGGGGTCCACTGAAGCTTTCTTT.